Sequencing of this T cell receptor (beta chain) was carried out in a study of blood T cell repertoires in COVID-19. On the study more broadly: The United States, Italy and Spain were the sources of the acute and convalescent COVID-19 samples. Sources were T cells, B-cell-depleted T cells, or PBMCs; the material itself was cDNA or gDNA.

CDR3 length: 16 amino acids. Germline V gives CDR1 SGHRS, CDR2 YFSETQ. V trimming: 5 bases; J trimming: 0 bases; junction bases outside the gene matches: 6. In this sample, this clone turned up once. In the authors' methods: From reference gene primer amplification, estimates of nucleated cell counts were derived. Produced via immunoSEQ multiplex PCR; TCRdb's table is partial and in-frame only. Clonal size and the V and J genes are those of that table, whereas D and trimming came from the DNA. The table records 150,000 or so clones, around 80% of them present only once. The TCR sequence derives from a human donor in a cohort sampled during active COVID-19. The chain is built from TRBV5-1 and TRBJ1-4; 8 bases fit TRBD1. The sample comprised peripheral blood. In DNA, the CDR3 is TGCGCCAGCAGGCTGGGGACAGGCCCAACTAATGAAAAACTGTTTTTT. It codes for CASRLGTGPTNEKLFF.